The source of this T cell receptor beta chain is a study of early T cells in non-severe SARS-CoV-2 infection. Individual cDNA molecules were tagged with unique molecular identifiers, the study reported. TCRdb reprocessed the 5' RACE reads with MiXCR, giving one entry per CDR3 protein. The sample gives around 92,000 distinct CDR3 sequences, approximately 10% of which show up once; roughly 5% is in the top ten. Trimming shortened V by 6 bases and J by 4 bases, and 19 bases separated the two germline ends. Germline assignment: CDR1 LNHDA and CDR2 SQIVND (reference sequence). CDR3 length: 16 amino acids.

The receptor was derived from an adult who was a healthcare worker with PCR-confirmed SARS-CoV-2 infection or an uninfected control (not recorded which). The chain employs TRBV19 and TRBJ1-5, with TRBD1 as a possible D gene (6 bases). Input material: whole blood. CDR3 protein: CASRSFEGGSNQPQHF. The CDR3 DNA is TGTGCCAGTAGATCCTTTGAGGGGGGTTCGAATCAGCCCCAGCATTTT.